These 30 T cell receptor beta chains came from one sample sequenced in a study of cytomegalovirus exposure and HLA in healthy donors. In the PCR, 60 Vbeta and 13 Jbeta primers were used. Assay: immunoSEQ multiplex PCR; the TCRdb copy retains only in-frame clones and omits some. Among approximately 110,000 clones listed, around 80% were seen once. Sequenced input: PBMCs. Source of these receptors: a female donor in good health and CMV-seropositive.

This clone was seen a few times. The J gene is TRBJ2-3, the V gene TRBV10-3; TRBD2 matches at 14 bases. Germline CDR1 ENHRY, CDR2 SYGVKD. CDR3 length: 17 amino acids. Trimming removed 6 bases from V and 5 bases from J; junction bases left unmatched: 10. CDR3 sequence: CAISRGLAGVVEDTQYF. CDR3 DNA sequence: TGTGCCATCAGCCGGGGACTAGCGGGAGTTGTGGAAGATACGCAGTATTTT.

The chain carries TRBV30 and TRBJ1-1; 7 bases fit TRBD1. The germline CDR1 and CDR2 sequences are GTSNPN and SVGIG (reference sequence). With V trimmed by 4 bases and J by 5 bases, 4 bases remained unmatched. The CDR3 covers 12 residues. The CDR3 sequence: CAWKGGRTEAFF. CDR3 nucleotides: TGTGCCTGGAAAGGGGGCCGAACTGAAGCTTTCTTT.

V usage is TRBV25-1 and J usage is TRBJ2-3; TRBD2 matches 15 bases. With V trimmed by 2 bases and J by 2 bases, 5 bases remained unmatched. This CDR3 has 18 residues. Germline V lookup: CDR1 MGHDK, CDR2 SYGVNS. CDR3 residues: CASSERTSGRVPTDTQYF. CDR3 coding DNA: TGTGCCAGCAGTGAACGGACTAGCGGGAGGGTCCCCACAGATACGCAGTATTTT.

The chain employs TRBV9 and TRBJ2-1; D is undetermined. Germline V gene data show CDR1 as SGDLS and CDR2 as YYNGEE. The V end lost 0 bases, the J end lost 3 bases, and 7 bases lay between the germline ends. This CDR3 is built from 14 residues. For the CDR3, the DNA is TGTGCCAGCAGCGTAGATGACTTCTACAATGAGCAGTTCTTC. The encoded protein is CASSVDDFYNEQFF.

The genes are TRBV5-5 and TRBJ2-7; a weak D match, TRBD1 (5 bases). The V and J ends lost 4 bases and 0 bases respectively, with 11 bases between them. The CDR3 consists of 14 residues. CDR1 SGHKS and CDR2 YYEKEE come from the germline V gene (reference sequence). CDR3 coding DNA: TGTGCCAGCAGCCACCGACAGTCCTCCTACGAGCAGTACTTC. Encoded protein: CASSHRQSSYEQYF.

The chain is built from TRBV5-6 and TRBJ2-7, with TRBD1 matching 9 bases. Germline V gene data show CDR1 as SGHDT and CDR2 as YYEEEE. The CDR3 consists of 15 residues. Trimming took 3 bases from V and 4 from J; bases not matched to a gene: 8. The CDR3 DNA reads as TGTGCCAGCAGCTGGGGACAGGGCAGGACTTACGAGCAGTACTTC. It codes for CASSWGQGRTYEQYF. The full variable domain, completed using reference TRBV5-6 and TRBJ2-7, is DAGVTQSPTHLIKTRGQQVTLRCSPKSGHDTVSWYQQALGQGPQFIFQYYEEEERQRGNFPDRFSGHQFPNYSSELNVNALLLGDSALYLCASSWGQGRTYEQYFGPGTRLTVT.

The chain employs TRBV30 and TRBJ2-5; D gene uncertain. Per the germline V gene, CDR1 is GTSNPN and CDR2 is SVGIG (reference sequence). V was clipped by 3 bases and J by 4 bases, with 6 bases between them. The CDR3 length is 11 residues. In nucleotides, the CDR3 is TGTGCCTGGAGGTCCGGAGAGACCCAGTACTTC. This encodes CAWRSGETQYF.

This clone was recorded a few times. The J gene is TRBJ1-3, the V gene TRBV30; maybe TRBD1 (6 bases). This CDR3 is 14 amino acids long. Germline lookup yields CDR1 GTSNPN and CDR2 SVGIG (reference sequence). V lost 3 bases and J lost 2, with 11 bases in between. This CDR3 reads CAWSGTTTGNTIYF. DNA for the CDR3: TGTGCCTGGAGCGGGACAACCACTGGAAACACCATATATTTT.

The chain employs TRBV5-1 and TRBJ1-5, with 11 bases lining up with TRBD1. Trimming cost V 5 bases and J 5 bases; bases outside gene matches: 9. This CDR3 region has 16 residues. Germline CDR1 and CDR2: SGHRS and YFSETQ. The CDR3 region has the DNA TGCGCCAGCAGACCGCGGAGGACAGGGGGCGATCAGCCCCAGCATTTT. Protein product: CASRPRRTGGDQPQHF.

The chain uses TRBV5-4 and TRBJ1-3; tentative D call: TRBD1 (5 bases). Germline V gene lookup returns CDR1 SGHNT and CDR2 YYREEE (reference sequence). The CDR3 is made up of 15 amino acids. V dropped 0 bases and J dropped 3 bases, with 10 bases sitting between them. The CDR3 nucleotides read TGTGCCAGCAGCTTGGCAGGGACTGGTGGAAACACCATATATTTT. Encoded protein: CASSLAGTGGNTIYF.

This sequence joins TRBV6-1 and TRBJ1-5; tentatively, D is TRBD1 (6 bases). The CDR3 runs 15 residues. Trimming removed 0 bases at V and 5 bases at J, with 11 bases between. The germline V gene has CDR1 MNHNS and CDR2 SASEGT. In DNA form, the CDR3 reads TGTGCCAGCAGTGAAGCCCCAGGGGAGTATCAGCCCCAGCATTTT. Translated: CASSEAPGEYQPQHF.

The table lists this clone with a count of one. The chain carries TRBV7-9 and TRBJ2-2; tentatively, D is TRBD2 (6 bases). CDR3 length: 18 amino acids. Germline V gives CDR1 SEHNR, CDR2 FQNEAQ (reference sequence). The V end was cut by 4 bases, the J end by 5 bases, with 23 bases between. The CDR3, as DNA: TGTGCCAGCAGCTCAGATGGGACCCCGGGGGTCTGGACCGGGGAGCTGTTTTTT. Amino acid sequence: CASSSDGTPGVWTGELFF. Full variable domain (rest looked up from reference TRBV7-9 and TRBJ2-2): DTGVSQNPRHKITKRGQNVTFRCDPISEHNRLYWYRQTLGQGPEFLTYFQNEAQLEKSRLLSDRFSAERPKGSFSTLEIQRTEQGDSAMYLCASSSDGTPGVWTGELFFGEGSRLTVL.

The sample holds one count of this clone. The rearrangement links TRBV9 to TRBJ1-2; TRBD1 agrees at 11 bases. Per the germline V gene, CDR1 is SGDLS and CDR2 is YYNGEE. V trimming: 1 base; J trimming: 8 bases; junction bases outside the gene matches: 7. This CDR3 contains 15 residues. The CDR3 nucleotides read TGTGCCAGCAGCGTACGGGACAGGGGGATTTGGGGCTACACCTTC. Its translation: CASSVRDRGIWGYTF.

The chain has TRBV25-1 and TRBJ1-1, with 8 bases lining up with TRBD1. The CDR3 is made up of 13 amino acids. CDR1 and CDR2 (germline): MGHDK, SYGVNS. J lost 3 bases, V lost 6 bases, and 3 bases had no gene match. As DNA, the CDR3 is TGTGCCAGCAGACAGGGGGGCGACACTGAAGCTTTCTTT. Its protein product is CASRQGGDTEAFF.

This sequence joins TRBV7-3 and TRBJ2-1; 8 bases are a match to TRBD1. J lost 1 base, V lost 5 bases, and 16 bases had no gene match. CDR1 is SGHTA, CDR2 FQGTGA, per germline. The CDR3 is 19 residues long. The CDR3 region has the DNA TGTGCCAGCAGCACGACGAGACCGGGACAGGCAGGTTCCTACAATGAGCAGTTCTTC. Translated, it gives CASSTTRPGQAGSYNEQFF.

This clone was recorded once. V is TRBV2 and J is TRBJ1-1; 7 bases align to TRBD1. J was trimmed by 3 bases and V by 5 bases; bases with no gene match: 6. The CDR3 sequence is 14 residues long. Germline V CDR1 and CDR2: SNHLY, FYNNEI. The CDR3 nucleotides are TGTGCCAGCAGTACCGGACAGGTCGACACTGAAGCTTTCTTT. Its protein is CASSTGQVDTEAFF.

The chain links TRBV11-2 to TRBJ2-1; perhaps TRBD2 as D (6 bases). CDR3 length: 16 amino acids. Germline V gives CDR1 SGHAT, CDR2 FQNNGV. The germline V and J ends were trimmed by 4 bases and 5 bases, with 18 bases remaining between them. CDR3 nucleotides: TGTGCCAGCAGCTCCCAACGGGAGCGCGGCAACAATGAGCAGTTCTTC. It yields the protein CASSSQRERGNNEQFF. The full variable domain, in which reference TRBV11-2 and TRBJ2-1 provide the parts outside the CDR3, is EAGVAQSPRYKIIEKRQSVAFWCNPISGHATLYWYQQILGQGPKLLIQFQNNGVVDDSQLPKDRFSAERLKGVDSTLKIQPAKLEDSAVYLCASSSQRERGNNEQFFGPGTRLTVL.

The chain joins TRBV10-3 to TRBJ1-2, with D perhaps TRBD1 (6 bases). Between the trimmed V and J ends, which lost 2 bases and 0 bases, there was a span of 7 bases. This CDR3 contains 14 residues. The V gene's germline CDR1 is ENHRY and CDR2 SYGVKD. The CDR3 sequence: CAISETGPNYGYTF. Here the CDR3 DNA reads TGTGCCATCAGTGAGACAGGGCCTAACTATGGCTACACCTTC.

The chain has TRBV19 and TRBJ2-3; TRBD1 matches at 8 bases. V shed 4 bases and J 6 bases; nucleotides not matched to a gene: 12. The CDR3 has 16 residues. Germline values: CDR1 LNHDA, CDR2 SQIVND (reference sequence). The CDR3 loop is CASSTRTGKQLDTQYF. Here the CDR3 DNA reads TGTGCCAGTAGTACAAGGACAGGGAAACAATTGGATACGCAGTATTTT.

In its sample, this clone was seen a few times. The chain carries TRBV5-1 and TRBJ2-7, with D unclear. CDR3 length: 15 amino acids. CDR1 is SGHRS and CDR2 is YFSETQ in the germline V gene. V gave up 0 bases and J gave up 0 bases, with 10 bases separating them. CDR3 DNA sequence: TGCGCCAGCAGCTTGGACGAAAGGAGCTCCTACGAGCAGTACTTC. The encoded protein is CASSLDERSSYEQYF.

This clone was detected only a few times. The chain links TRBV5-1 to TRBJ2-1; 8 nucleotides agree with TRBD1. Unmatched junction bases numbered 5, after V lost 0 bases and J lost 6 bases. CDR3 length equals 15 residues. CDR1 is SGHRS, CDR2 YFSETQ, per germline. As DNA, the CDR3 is TGCGCCAGCAGCTTGGCAGGACAGGGTTTCAATGAGCAGTTCTTC. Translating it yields CASSLAGQGFNEQFF.

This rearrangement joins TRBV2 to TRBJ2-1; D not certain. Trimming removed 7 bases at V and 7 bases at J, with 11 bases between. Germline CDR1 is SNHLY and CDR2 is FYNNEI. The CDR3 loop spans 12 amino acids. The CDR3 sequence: CASTGRRNEQFF. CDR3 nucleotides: TGTGCCAGCACCGGTCGCCGAAATGAGCAGTTCTTC. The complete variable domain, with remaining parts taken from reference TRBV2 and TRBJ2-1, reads EPEVTQTPSHQVTQMGQEVILRCVPISNHLYFYWYRQILGQKVEFLVSFYNNEISEKSEIFDDQFSVERPDGSNFTLKIRSTKLEDSAMYFCASTGRRNEQFFGPGTRLTVL.

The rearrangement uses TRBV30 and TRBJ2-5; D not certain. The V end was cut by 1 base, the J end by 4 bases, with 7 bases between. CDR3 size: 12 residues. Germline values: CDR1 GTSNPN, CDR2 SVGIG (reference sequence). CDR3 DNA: TGTGCCTGGAGTGAAGCACGAGAGACCCAGTACTTC. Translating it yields CAWSEARETQYF. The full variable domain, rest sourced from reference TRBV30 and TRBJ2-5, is SQTIHQWPATLVQPVGSPLSLECTVEGTSNPNLYWYRQAAGRGLQLLFYSVGIGQISSEVPQNLSASRPQDRQFILSSKKLLLSDSGFYLCAWSEARETQYFGPGTRLLVL.

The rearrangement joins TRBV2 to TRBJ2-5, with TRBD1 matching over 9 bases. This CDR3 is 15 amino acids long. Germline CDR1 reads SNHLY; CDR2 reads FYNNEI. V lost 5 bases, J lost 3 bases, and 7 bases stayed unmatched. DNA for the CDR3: TGTGCCAGCAGTTTCCCGGGACAGGGTAAAGAGACCCAGTACTTC. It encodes CASSFPGQGKETQYF. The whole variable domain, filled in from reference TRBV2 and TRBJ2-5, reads EPEVTQTPSHQVTQMGQEVILRCVPISNHLYFYWYRQILGQKVEFLVSFYNNEISEKSEIFDDQFSVERPDGSNFTLKIRSTKLEDSAMYFCASSFPGQGKETQYFGPGTRLLVL.

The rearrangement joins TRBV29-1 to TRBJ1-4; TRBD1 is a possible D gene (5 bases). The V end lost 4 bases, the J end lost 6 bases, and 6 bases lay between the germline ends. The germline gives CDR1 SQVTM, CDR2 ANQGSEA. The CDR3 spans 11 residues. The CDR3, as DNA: TGCAGCGTTGGGGGGGATGAAAAACTGTTTTTT. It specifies CSVGGDEKLFF. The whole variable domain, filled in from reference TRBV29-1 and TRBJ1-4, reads SAVISQKPSRDICQRGTSLTIQCQVDSQVTMMFWYRQQPGQSLTLIATANQGSEATYESGFVIDKFPISRPNLTFSTLTVSNMSPEDSSIYLCSVGGDEKLFFGSGTQLSVL.

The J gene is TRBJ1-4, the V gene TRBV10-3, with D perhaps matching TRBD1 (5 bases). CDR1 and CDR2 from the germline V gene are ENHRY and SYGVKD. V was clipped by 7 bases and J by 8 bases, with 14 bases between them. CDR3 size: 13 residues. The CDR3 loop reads CAINIRPGEKLFF. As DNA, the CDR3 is TGTGCCATCAATATCCGGCCAGGGGAAAAACTGTTTTTT.

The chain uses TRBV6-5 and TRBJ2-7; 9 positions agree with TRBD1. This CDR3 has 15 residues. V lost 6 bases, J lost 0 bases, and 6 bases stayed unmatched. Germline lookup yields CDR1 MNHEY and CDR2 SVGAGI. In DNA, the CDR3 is TGTGCCAGCAGGGCGGACAGGGGAAGCTCCTACGAGCAGTACTTC. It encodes CASRADRGSSYEQYF.

The CDR3 here is CASSFGTGDNSPLHF. In DNA form, the CDR3 reads TGTGCCAGCAGTTTCGGGACAGGGGATAATTCACCCCTCCACTTT. The V gene is TRBV27, the J gene TRBJ1-6; 10 bases align to TRBD1. The CDR3 covers 15 residues. V trimming: 3 bases; J trimming: 5 bases; junction bases outside the gene matches: 1. Per the germline V gene, CDR1 is MNHEY and CDR2 is SMNVEV (reference sequence).

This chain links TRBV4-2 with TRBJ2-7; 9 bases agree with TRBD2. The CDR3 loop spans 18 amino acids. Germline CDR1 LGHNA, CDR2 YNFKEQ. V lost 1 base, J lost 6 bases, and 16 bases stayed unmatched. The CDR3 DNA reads TGTGCCAGCAGCCAAGGGACCACAGGGCCGTTTAGCGGGAGCGAGCAGTACTTC. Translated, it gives CASSQGTTGPFSGSEQYF.

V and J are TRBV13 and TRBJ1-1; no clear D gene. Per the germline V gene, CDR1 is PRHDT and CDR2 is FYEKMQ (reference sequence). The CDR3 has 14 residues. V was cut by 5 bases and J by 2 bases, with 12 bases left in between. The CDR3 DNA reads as TGTGCCAGCAGCCCAGATTACAAAAACACTGAAGCTTTCTTT. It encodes CASSPDYKNTEAFF.